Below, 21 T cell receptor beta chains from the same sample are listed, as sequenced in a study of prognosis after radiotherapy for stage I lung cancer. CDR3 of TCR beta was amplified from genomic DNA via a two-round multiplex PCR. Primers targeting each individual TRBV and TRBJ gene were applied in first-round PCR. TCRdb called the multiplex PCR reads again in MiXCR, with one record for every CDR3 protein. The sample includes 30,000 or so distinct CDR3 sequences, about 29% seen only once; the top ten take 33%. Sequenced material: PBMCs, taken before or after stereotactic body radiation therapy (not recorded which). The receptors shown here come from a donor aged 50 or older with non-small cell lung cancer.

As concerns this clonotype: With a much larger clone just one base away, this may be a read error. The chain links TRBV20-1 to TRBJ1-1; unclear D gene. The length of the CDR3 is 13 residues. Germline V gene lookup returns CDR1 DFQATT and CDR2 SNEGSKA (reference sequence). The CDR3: CSARGPRNTESFF. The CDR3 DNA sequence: TGCAGTGCTAGAGGGCCGAGGAACACTGAATCTTTCTTT.

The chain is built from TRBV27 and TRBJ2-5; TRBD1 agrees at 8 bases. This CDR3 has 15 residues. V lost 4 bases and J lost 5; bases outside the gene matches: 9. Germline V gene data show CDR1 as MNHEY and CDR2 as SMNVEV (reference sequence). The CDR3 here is CASSWTGIPGETQYF. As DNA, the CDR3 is TGTGCCAGCAGTTGGACAGGGATCCCTGGTGAGACCCAGTACTTC.

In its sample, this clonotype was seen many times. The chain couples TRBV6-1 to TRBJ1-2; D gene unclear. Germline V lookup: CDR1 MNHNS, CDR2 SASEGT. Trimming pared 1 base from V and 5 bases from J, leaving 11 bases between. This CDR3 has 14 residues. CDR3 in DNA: TGTGCCAGCAGTGAAGTGGAATCTCCATATGGCTACACCTTC. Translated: CASSEVESPYGYTF.

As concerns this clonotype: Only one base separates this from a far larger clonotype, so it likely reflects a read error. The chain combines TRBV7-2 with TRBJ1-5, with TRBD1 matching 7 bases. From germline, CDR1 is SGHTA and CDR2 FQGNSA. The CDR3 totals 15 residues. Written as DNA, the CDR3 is TGTCCCAGCAGCTTAGGGGCAGGGGGAATTCAGCCCCAGCATTTT. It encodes CPSSLGAGGIQPQHF.

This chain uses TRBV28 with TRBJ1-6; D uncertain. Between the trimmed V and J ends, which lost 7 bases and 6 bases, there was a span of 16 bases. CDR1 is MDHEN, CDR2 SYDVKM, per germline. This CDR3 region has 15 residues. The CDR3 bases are TGTGCCAGCAAATCGGATGACGGACGTAATTCACCCCTCCACTTT. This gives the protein CASKSDDGRNSPLHF.

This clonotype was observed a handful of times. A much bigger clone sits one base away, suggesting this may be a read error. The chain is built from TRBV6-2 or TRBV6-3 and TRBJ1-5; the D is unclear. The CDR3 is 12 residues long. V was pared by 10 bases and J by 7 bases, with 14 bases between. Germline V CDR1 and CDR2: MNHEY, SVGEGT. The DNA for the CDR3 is TGTGCCATCCGGTACGTAAACCAGCCCCAGCATTTT. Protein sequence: CAIRYVNQPQHF.

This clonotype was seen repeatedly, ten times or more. CDR3 loop: CASSLAGLGSPLHF. CDR3 DNA: TGTGCCAGCAGTTTGGCGGGGTTGGGTTCACCCCTCCACTTT. The rearrangement uses TRBV28 and TRBJ1-6; no definite D call. Germline loops: CDR1 MDHEN, CDR2 SYDVKM. Trimming cost V 3 bases and J 9 bases, with 12 bases left between them. This CDR3 is built from 14 residues. Using reference TRBV28 and TRBJ1-6 for the parts outside the CDR3, the full variable domain is DVKVTQSSRYLVKRTGEKVFLECVQDMDHENMFWYRQDPGLGLRLIYFSYDVKMKEKGDIPEGYSVSREKKERFSLILESASTNQTSMYLCASSLAGLGSPLHFGNGTRLTVT.

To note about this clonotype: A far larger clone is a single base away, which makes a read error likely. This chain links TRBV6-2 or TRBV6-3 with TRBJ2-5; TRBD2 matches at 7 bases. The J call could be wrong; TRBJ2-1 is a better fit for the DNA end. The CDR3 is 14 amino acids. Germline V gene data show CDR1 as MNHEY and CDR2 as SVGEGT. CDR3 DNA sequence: TGTGCCAGCAGGCGGGAGCAGTTTAAAGATGAGCAGTTCTTC. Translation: CASRREQFKDEQFF.

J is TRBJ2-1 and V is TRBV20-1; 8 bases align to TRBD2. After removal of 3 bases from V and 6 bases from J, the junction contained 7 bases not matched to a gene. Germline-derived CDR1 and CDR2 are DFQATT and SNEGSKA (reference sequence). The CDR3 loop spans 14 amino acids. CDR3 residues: CSARPSGGFNEQFF. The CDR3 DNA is TGCAGTGCTAGGCCGAGCGGGGGATTCAATGAGCAGTTCTTC.

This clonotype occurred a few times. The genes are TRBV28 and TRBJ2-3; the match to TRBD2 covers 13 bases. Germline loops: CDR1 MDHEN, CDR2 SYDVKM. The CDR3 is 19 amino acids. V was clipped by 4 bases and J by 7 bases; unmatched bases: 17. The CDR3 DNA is TGTGCCAGCAGTTCTCCCACGTTTACTAGCGGGAGGGCCCCACATACGCAGTATTTT. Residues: CASSSPTFTSGRAPHTQYF.

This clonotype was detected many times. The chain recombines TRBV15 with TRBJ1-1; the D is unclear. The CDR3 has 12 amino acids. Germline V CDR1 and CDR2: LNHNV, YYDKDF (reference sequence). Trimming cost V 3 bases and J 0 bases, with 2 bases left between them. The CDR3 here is CATSSLNTEAFF. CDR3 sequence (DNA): TGTGCCACCAGCAGTTTGAACACTGAAGCTTTCTTT.

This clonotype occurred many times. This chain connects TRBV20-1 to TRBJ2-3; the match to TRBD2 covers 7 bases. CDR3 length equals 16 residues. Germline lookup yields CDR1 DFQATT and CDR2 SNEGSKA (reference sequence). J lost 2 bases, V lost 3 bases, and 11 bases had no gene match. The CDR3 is CSASLGAGRTTDTQYF. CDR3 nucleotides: TGCAGTGCTAGTCTGGGAGCGGGAAGAACCACAGATACGCAGTATTTT.

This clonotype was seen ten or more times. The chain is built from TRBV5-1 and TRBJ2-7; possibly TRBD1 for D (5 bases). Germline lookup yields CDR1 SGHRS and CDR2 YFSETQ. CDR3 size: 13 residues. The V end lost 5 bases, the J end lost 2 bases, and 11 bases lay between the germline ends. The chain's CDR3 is CASSEGVTYEQYF. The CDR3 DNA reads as TGCGCCAGCAGTGAAGGGGTAACCTACGAGCAGTACTTC. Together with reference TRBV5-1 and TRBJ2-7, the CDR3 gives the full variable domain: KAGVTQTPRYLIKTRGQQVTLSCSPISGHRSVSWYQQTPGQGLQFLFEYFSETQRNKGNFPGRFSGRQFSNSRSEMNVSTLELGDSALYLCASSEGVTYEQYFGPGTRLTVT.

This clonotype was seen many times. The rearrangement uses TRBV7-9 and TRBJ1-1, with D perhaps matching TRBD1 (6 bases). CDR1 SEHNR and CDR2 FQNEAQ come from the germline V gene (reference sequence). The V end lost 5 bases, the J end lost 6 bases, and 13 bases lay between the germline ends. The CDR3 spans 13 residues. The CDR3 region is CASSRGEFSEAFF. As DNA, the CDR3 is TGTGCCAGCAGCAGGGGGGAATTTTCTGAAGCTTTCTTT.

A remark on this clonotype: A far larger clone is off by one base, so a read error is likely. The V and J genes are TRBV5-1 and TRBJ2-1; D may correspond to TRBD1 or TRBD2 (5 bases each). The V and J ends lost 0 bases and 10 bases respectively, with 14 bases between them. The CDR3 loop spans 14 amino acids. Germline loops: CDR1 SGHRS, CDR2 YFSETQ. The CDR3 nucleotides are TGCGCCAGCAGCTTGGCCGGGGACGGTTACGAGCAGTTCTTC. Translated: CASSLAGDGYEQFF.

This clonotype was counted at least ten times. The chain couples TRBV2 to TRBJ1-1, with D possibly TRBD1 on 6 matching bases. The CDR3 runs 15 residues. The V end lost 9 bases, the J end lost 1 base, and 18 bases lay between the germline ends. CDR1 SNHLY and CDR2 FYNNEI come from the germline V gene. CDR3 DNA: TGTGCCAGTCTACCCCCCGGACAGCGGAACACTGAAGCTTTCTTT. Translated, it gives CASLPPGQRNTEAFF.

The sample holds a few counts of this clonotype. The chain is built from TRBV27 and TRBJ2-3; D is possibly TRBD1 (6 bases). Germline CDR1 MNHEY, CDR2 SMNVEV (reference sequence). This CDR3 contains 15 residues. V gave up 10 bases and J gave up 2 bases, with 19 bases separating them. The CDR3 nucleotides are TGTGCCACCCAAAGGACAGTACCTACCACAGATACGCAGTATTTT. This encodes CATQRTVPTTDTQYF.

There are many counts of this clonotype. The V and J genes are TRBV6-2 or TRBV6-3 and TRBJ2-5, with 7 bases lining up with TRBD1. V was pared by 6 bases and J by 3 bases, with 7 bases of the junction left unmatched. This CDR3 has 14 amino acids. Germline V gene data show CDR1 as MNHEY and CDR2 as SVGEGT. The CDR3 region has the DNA TGTGCCAGCAGGTCTCTAGGGGGCAAAGAGACCCAGTACTTC. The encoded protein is CASRSLGGKETQYF.

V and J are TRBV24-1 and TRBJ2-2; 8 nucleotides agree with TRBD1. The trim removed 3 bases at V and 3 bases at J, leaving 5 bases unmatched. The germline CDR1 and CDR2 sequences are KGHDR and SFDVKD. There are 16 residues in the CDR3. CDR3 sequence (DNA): TGTGCCACCAGTGATCCGACACAGGGGGACACCGGGGAGCTGTTTTTT. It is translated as CATSDPTQGDTGELFF.

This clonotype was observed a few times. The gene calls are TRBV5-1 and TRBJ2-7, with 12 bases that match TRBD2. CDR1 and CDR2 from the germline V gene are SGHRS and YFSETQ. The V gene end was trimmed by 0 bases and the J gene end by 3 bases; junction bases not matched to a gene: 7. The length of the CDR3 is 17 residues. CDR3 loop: CASSLGTSGRFRYEQYF. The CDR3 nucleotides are TGCGCCAGCAGCTTGGGCACTAGCGGGAGGTTCCGCTACGAGCAGTACTTC.

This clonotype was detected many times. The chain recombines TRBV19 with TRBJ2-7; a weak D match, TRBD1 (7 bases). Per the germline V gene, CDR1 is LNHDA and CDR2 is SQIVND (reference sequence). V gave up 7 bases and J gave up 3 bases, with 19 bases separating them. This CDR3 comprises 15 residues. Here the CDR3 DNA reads TGTGCCAGTACCTCATCGGCGGGACAGTTCTACGAGCAGTACTTC. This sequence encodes CASTSSAGQFYEQYF.